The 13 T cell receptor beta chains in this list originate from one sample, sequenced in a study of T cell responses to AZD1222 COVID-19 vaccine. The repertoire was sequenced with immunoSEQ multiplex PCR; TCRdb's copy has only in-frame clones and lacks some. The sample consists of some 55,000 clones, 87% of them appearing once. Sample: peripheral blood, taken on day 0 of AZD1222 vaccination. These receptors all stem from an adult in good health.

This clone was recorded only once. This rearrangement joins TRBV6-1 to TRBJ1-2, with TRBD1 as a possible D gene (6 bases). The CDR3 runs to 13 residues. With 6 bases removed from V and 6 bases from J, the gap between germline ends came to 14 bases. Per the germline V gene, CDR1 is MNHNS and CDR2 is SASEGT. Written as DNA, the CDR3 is TGTGCCAGCAGGAACAGGGAGACCAATGGCTACACCTTC. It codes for CASRNRETNGYTF.

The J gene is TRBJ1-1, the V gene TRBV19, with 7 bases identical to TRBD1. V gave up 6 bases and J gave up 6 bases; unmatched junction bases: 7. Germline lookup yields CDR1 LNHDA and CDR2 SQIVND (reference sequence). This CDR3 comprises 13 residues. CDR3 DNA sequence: TGTGCCAGTAGCATTACCGGGACAGCTGAAGCTTTCTTT. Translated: CASSITGTAEAFF.

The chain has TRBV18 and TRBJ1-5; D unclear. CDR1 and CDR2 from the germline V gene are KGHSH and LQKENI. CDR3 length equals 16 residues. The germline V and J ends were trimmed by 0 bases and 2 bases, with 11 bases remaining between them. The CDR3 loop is CASSPPGSFGNQPQHF. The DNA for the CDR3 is TGTGCCAGCTCACCACCGGGTAGTTTCGGCAATCAGCCCCAGCATTTT. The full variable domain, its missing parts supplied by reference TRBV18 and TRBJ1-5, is NAGVMQNPRHLVRRRGQEARLRCSPMKGHSHVYWYRQLPEEGLKFMVYLQKENIIDESGMPKERFSAEFPKEGPSILRIQQVVRGDSAAYFCASSPPGSFGNQPQHFGDGTRLSIL.

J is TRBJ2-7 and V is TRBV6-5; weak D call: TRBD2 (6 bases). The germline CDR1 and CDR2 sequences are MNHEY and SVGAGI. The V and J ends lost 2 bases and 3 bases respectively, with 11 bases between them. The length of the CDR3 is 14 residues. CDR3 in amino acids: CASSYGLGGYEQYF. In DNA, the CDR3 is TGTGCCAGCAGTTACGGGTTGGGGGGCTACGAGCAGTACTTC.

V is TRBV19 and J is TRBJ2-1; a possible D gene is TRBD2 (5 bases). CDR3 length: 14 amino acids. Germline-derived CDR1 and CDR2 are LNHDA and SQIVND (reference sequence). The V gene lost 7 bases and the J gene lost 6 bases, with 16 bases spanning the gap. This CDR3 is CASTPEGWGNEQFF. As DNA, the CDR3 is TGTGCCAGTACCCCCGAGGGATGGGGCAATGAGCAGTTCTTC.

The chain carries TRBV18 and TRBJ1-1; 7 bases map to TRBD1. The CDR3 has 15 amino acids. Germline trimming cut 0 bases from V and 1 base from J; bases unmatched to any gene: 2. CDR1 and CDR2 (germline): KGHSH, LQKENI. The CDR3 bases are TGTGCCAGCTCACCACCGGCAGGGGGGAACACTGAAGCTTTCTTT. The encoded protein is CASSPPAGGNTEAFF.

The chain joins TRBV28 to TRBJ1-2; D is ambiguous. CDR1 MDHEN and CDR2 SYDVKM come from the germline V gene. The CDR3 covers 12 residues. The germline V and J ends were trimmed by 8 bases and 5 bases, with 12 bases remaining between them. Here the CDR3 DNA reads TGTGCCAGCCTTCGATCGGATTATGGCTACACCTTC. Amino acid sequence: CASLRSDYGYTF.

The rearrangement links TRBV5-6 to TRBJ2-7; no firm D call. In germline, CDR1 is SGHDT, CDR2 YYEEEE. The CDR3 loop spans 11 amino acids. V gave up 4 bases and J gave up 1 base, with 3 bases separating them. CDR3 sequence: CASSESYEQYF. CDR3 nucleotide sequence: TGTGCCAGCAGCGAGTCCTACGAGCAGTACTTC.

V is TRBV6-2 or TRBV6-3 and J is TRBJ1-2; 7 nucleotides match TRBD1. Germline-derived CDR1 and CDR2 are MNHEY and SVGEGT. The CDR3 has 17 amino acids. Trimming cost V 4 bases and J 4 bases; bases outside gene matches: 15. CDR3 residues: CASSSGDRAWLSYGYTF. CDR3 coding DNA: TGTGCCAGCAGTTCCGGAGACAGGGCTTGGCTCTCCTATGGCTACACCTTC.

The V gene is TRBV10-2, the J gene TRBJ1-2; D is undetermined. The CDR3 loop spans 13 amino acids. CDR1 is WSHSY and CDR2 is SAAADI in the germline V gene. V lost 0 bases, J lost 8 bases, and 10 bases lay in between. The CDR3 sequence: CASSESLYSGYTF. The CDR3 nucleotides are TGCGCCAGCAGTGAGTCATTATACTCCGGCTACACCTTC.

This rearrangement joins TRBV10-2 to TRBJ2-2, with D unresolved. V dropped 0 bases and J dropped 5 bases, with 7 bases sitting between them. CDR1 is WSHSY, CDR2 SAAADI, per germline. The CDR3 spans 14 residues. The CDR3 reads CASSESRATGELFF. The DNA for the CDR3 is TGCGCCAGCAGTGAGTCGCGAGCGACCGGGGAGCTGTTTTTT.

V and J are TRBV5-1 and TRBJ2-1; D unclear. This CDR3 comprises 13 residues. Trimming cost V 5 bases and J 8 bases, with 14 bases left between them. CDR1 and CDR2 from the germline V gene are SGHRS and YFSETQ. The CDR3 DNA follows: TGCGCCAGCAGGCCGGTAGGGTTGGATGAGCAGTTCTTC. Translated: CASRPVGLDEQFF.

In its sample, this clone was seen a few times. This CDR3 reads CASRAGERNEKLFF. DNA of the CDR3: TGCGCCAGCCGCGCCGGGGAACGTAATGAAAAACTGTTTTTT. The V and J genes are TRBV5-1 and TRBJ1-4; D not resolved. The CDR3 totals 14 residues. Trimming left V 7 bases short and J 4 bases short, with 14 bases between. Germline values: CDR1 SGHRS, CDR2 YFSETQ.